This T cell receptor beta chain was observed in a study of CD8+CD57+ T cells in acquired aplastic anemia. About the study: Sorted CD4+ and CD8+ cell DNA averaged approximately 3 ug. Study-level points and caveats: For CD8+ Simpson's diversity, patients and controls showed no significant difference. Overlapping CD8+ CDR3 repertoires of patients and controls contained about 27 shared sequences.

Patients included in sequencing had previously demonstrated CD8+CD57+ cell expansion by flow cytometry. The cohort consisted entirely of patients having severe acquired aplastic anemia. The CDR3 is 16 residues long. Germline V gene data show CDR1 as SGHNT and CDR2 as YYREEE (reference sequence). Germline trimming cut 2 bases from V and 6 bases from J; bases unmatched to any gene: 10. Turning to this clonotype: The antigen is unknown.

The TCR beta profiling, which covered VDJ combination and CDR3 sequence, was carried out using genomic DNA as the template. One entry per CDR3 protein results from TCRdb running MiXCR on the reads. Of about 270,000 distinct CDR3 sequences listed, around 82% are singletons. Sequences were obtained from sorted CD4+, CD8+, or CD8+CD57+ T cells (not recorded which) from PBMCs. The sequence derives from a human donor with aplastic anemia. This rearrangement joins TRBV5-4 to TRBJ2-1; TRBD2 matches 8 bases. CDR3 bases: TGTGCCAGCAGCTTTACTAGCGGCGGGAGCAGCAATGAGCAGTTCTTC. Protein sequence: CASSFTSGGSSNEQFF.